This entry is about one T cell receptor (beta chain). The sample has other DNA sequences that encode this CDR3 too. Only Caucasian adults living in Nashville, Tennessee made up the donor group. The source of the sample is a study of shared clonotypes between healthy human individuals. The CDR3 consists of 14 residues. V was clipped by 0 bases and J by 0 bases, with 6 bases between them. CDR1 and CDR2 from the germline V gene are SGHRS and YFSETQ. Sequencing used immunoSEQ multiplex PCR; TCRdb keeps in-frame clones, though not all of them. Counted here are 600,000 to 700,000 clones, 73% occurring once; the ten biggest clones make up around 1.7%.

The chain employs TRBV5-1 and TRBJ1-1; D not resolved. Sequenced: memory CD4+ T cells sorted from blood. Subset given: CD45RA-negative fraction. The receptor comes from a woman in her 30s in good health. DNA of the CDR3: TGCGCCAGCAGCTTGGCCAACCTGAACACTGAAGCTTTCTTT. The encoded protein is CASSLANLNTEAFF. Filled out from reference TRBV5-1 and TRBJ1-1, the complete variable domain reads KAGVTQTPRYLIKTRGQQVTLSCSPISGHRSVSWYQQTPGQGLQFLFEYFSETQRNKGNFPGRFSGRQFSNSRSEMNVSTLELGDSALYLCASSLANLNTEAFFGQGTRLTVV.